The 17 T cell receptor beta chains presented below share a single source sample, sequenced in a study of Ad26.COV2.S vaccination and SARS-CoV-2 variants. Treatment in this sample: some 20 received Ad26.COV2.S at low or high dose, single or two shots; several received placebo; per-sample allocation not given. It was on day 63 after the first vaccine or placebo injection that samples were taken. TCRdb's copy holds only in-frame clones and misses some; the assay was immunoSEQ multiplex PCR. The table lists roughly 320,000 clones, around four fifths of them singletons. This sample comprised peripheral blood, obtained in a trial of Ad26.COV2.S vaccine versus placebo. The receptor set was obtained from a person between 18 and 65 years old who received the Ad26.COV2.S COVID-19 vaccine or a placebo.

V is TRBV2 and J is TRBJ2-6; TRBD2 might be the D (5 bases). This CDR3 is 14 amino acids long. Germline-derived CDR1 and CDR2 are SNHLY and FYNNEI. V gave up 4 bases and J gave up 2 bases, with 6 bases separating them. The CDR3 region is CASSGAAGANVLTF. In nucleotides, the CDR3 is TGTGCCAGCAGTGGAGCGGCTGGGGCCAACGTCCTGACTTTC. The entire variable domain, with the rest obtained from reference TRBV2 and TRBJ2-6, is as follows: EPEVTQTPSHQVTQMGQEVILRCVPISNHLYFYWYRQILGQKVEFLVSFYNNEISEKSEIFDDQFSVERPDGSNFTLKIRSTKLEDSAMYFCASSGAAGANVLTFGAGSRLTVL.

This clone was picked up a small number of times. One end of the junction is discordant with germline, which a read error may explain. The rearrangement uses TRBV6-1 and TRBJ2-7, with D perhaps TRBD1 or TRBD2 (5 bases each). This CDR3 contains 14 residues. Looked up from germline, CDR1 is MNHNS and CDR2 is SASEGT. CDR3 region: CASSEVPGERGGHF. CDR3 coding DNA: TGTGCCAGCAGTGAAGTCCCCGGGGAAAGGGGTGGGCACTTC.

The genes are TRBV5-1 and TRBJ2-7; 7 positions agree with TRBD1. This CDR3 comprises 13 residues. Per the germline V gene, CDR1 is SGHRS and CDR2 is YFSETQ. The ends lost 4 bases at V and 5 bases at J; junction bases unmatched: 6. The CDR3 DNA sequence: TGCGCCAGCAGCCCGAACAGGGGAGACGAGCAGTACTTC. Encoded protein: CASSPNRGDEQYF.

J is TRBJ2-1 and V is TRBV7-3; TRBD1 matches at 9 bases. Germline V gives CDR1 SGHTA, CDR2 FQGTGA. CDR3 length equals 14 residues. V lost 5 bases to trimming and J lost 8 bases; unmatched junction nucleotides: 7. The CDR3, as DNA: TGTGCCAGCAGCCGGGACAGGGCGGCCGATGAGCAGTTCTTC. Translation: CASSRDRAADEQFF.

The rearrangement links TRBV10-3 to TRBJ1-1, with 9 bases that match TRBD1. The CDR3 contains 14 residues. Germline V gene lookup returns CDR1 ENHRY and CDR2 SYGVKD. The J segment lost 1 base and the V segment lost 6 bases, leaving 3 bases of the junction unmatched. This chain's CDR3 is CAIRPGQGNTEAFF. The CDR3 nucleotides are TGTGCCATCAGACCGGGACAGGGGAACACTGAAGCTTTCTTT.

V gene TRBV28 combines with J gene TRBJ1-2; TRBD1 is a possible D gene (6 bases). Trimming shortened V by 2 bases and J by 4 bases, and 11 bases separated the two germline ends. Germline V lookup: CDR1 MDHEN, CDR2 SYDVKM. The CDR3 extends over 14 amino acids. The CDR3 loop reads CASSLTGSTYGYTF. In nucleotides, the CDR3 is TGTGCCAGCAGTTTAACAGGGAGCACCTATGGCTACACCTTC.

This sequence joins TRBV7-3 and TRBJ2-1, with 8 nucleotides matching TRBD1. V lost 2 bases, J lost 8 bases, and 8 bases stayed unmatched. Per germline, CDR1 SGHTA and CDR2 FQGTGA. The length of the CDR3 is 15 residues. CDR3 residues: CASSLFGQGGDEQFF. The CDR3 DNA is TGTGCCAGCAGCTTATTTGGACAGGGTGGGGATGAGCAGTTCTTC.

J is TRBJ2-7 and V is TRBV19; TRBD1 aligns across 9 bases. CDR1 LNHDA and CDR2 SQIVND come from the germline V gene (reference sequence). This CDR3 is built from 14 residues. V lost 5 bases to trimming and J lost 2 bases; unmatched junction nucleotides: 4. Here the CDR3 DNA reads TGTGCCAGTAGTGATTGGACAGGGGCCTACGAGCAGTACTTC. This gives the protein CASSDWTGAYEQYF. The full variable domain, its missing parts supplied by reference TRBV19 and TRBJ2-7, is DGGITQSPKYLFRKEGQNVTLSCEQNLNHDAMYWYRQDPGQGLRLIYYSQIVNDFQKGDIAEGYSVSREKKESFPLTVTSAQKNPTAFYLCASSDWTGAYEQYFGPGTRLTVT.

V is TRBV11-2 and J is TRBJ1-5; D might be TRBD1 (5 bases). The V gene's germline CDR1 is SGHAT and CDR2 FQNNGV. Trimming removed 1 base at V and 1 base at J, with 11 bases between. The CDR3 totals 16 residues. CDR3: CASSLGSGVSNQPQHF. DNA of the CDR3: TGTGCCAGCAGCTTAGGATCGGGGGTGAGCAATCAGCCCCAGCATTTT.

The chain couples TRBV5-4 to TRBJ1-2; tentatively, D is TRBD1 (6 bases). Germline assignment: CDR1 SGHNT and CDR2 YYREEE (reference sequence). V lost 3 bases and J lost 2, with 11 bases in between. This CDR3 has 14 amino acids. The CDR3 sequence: CASSWGQGNYGYTF. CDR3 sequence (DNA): TGTGCCAGCAGCTGGGGGCAGGGGAACTATGGCTACACCTTC.

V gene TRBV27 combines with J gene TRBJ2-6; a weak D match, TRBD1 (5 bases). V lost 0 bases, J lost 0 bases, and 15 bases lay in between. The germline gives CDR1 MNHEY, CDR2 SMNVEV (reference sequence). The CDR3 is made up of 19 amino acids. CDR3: CASSLSRPGPRSGANVLTF. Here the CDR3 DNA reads TGTGCCAGCAGTTTATCACGGCCAGGGCCCCGCTCTGGGGCCAACGTCCTGACTTTC.

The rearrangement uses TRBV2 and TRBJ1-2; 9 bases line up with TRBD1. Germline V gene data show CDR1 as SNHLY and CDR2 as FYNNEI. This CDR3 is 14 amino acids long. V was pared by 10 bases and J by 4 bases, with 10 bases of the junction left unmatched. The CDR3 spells CATTLKDRGYGYTF. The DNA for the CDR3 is TGTGCCACCACACTAAAGGACAGGGGCTATGGCTACACCTTC.

The CDR3 nucleotides read TGTGCCAGCAGTTCAGCCGGGACAGGGTTCCACGAGCAGTACTTC. As protein: CASSSAGTGFHEQYF. The chain joins TRBV28 to TRBJ2-7, with 9 bases aligning to TRBD1. With V trimmed by 4 bases and J by 5 bases, 9 bases remained unmatched. Germline V lookup: CDR1 MDHEN, CDR2 SYDVKM. The CDR3 consists of 15 residues.

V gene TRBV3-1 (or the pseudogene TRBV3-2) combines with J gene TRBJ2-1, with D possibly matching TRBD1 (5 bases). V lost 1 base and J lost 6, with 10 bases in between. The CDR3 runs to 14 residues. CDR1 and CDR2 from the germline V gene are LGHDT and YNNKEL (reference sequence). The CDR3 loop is CASSQVLRVNEQFF. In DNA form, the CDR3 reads TGTGCCAGCAGCCAAGTACTCAGGGTCAATGAGCAGTTCTTC.

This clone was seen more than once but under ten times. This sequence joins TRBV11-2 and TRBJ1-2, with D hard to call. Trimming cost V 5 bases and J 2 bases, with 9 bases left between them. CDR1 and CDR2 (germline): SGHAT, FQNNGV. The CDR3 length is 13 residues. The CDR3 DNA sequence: TGTGCCAGCAGCGCAGGCCGCAACTATGGCTACACCTTC. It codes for CASSAGRNYGYTF.

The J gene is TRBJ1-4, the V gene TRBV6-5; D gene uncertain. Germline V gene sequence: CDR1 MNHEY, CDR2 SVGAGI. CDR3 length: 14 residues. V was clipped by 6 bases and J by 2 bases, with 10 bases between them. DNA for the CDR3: TGTGCCAGCAGGAAAGGAAGCACTAATGAAAAACTGTTTTTT. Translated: CASRKGSTNEKLFF.

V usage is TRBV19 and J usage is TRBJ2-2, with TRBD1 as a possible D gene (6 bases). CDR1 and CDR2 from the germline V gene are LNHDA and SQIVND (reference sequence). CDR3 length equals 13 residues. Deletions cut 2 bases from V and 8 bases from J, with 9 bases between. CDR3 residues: CASSIQGKGELFF. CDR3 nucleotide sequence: TGTGCCAGTAGTATACAGGGGAAGGGGGAGCTGTTTTTT.